Listed below are T cell receptor beta chains from one sample, sequenced in a study of blood T cell repertoires in COVID-19. Measured with immunoSEQ multiplex PCR; TCRdb has only the in-frame clones, and not every one. Of a few hundred thousand clones listed, approximately 81% are singletons. Input material: PBMCs or T cells enriched from blood (not recorded which). These receptor sequences come from a middle-aged man who had recovered from COVID-19. The CDR3 runs from the conserved cysteine through the conserved F or W. The order of the fields is J gene, clone size, CDR3 length, V gene, D gene, CDR3 protein, CDR3 DNA. D genes are given only for firm matches. Part of the rows lack a size; the others show once, few, many or a class for expanded clones.

TRBJ2-7,few,11,TRBV2,.,CASTVSYEQYF,TGTGCCAGCACGGTTTCCTACGAGCAGTACTTC
TRBJ2-1,.,14,TRBV29-1,TRBD2,CSVVGTSGSNEQFF,TGCAGCGTTGTGGGGACTAGCGGGAGCAATGAGCAGTTCTTC
TRBJ2-7,.,13,TRBV5-4,.,CASSWGGANEQYF,TGTGCCAGCAGCTGGGGAGGAGCCAACGAGCAGTACTTC
TRBJ2-3,once,15,TRBV7-2,TRBD1,CASSLEGQGTDTQYF,TGTGCCAGCAGCTTAGAAGGACAGGGCACAGATACGCAGTATTTT
TRBJ1-6,.,14,TRBV2,TRBD1,CASSRDRGGSPLHF,TGTGCCAGCAGCAGGGACAGGGGCGGTTCACCCCTCCACTTT
TRBJ2-2,.,15,TRBV10-1,TRBD1,CASSEGGSNTGELFF,TGCGCCAGCAGTGAAGGGGGCTCGAACACCGGGGAGCTGTTTTTT
TRBJ1-5,once,16,TRBV6-6,.,CASSPLAGEWNQPQHF,TGTGCCAGCAGTCCCTTGGCCGGGGAGTGGAATCAGCCCCAGCATTTT
TRBJ2-1,.,19,TRBV7-2,TRBD2,CASSSRSGTSGRSYNEQFF,TGTGCCAGCAGCTCTAGATCCGGGACTAGCGGGAGGTCCTACAATGAGCAGTTCTTC
TRBJ1-5,few,12,TRBV28,.,CASSFPNQPQHF,TGTGCCAGCAGTTTTCCGAATCAGCCCCAGCATTTT
TRBJ2-7,.,19,TRBV7-9,TRBD2,CASSPSSGAQAGSSYEQYF,TGTGCCAGCAGCCCATCTAGCGGGGCCCAAGCGGGTTCGTCCTACGAGCAGTACTTC
TRBJ1-6,once,15,TRBV7-9,.,CASSKGIGGNSPLHF,TGTGCCAGCAGCAAGGGGATAGGGGGAAATTCACCCCTCCACTTT
TRBJ1-5,.,15,TRBV11-2,.,CASSYSGQGNQPQHF,TGTGCCAGCAGCTATTCGGGGCAGGGGAATCAGCCCCAGCATTTT
TRBJ2-1,once,15,TRBV5-1,TRBD2,CASSILAGGYNEQFF,TGCGCCAGCAGCATACTAGCGGGAGGTTACAATGAGCAGTTCTTC
TRBJ2-7,.,18,TRBV7-3,.,CASDYLPQGGRTSYEQYF,TGTGCCAGCGACTATCTACCACAGGGGGGGCGAACCTCCTACGAGCAGTACTTC
TRBJ2-1,.,19,TRBV7-8,TRBD2,CASSYGLAGGVSSYNEQFF,TGTGCCAGCAGCTACGGACTAGCGGGAGGGGTGAGCTCCTACAATGAGCAGTTCTTC
TRBJ1-1,.,14,TRBV6-1,.,CASSEGLREAEAFF,TGTGCCAGCAGTGAAGGTCTCCGGGAGGCTGAAGCTTTCTTT
TRBJ2-3,.,20,TRBV5-1,TRBD2,CASSLDPSRITREGGDTQYF,TGCGCCAGCAGCTTGGATCCTAGCCGAATTACTCGGGAGGGTGGAGATACGCAGTATTTT
TRBJ2-1,.,14,TRBV9,TRBD2,CASSVGGRADEQFF,TGTGCCAGCAGCGTAGGCGGGAGGGCCGATGAGCAGTTCTTC
TRBJ2-6,.,15,TRBV27,TRBD1,CASSADRAGANVLTF,TGTGCCAGCAGTGCCGACAGGGCCGGGGCCAACGTCCTGACTTTC
TRBJ1-6,.,15,TRBV20-1,.,CSASGPVSYNSPLHF,TGCAGTGCTAGTGGGCCTGTCTCCTATAATTCACCCCTCCACTTT
TRBJ2-7,.,13,TRBV5-5,.,CASSLEQVPEQYF,TGTGCCAGCAGCTTGGAGCAGGTACCAGAGCAGTACTTC
TRBJ2-1,.,17,TRBV27,TRBD1,CASSLSAGQAGYNEQFF,TGTGCCAGCAGTTTATCGGCCGGACAGGCAGGCTACAATGAGCAGTTCTTC
TRBJ2-1,.,15,TRBV9,.,CASSVVGIRDNEQFF,TGTGCCAGCAGCGTAGTCGGGATCCGGGACAATGAGCAGTTCTTC
TRBJ1-2,.,14,TRBV30,.,CAWSVHGSFYGYTF,TGTGCCTGGAGTGTACATGGGAGTTTCTATGGCTACACCTTC
TRBJ1-2,.,14,TRBV6-5,TRBD1,CASRGDRVNYGYTF,TGTGCCAGCCGAGGGGACAGGGTGAACTATGGCTACACCTTC
TRBJ2-5,.,16,TRBV11-2,TRBD2,CASSSGTSARGETQYF,TGTGCCAGCAGCTCCGGGACTAGCGCCCGTGGGGAGACCCAGTACTTC
TRBJ2-1,.,17,TRBV3-1/TRBV3-2,TRBD2,CASSQGGGRRSYNEQFF,TGTGCCAGCAGCCAAGGGGGGGGGAGGCGGTCCTACAATGAGCAGTTCTTC
TRBJ1-5,.,16,TRBV4-1,.,CASSQESGISNQPQHF,TGCGCCAGCAGCCAAGAATCAGGGATTAGCAATCAGCCCCAGCATTTT